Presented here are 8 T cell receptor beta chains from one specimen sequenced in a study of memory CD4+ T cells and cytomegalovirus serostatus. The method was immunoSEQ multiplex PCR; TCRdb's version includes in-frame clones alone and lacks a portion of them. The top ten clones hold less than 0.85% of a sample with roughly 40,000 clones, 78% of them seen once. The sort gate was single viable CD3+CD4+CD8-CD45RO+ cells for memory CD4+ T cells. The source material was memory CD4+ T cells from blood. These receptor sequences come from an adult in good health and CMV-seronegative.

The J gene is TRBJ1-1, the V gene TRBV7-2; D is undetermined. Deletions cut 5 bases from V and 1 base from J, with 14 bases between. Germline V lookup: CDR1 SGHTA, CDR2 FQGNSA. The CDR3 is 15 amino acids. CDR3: CASSPAGSRNTEAFF. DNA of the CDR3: TGTGCCAGCAGCCCAGCGGGCAGCCGGAACACTGAAGCTTTCTTT.

The CDR3 nucleotides read TGTGCCAGCAGCTCCAGATCAGATTCACCCCTCCACTTT. It codes for CASSSRSDSPLHF. The chain is built from TRBV7-9 and TRBJ1-6; D uncertain. V was pared by 4 bases and J by 8 bases, with 9 bases between. The CDR3 length is 13 residues. From germline, CDR1 is SEHNR and CDR2 FQNEAQ (reference sequence).

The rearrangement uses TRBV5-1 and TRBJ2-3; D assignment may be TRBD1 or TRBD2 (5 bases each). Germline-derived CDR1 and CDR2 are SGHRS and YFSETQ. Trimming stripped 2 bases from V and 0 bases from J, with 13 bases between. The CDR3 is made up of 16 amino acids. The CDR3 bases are TGCGCCAGCAGCTTAGAGGGGCGATCTAGCACAGATACGCAGTATTTT. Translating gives CASSLEGRSSTDTQYF.

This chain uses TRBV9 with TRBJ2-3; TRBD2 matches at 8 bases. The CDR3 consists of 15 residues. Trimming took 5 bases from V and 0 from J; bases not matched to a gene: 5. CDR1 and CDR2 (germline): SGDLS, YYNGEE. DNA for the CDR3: TGTGCCAGCAGTAGCGGGAAAATCAGCACAGATACGCAGTATTTT. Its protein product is CASSSGKISTDTQYF.

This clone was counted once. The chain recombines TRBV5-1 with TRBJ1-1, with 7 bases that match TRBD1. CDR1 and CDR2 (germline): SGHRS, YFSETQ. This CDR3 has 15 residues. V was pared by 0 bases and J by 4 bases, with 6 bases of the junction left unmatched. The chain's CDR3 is CASSLAGGQATEAFF. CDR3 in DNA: TGCGCCAGCAGCTTGGCCGGCGGACAGGCCACTGAAGCTTTCTTT.

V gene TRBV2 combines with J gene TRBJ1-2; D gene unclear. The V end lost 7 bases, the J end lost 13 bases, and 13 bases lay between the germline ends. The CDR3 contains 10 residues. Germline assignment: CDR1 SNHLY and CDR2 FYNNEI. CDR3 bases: TGTGCCAGCAAGTCCCAATATGGCACCTTC. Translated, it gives CASKSQYGTF.

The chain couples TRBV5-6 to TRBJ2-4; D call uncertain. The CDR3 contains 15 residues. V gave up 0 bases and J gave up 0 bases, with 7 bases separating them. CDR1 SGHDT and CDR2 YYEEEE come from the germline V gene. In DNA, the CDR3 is TGTGCCAGCAGCTTGGATGGGGTAGCCAAAAACATTCAGTACTTC. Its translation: CASSLDGVAKNIQYF.

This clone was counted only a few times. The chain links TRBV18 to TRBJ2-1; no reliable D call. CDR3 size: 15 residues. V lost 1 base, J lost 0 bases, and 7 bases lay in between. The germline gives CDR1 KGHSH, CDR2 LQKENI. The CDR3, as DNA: TGTGCCAGCTCACCACGACAAAACTCCTACAATGAGCAGTTCTTC. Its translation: CASSPRQNSYNEQFF.